A single sample is the source of the 18 T cell receptor beta chains below, sequenced in a study of neurological immune-mediated disorders. TCRdb re-analysed the 5' RACE reads in MiXCR, keeping a single row per CDR3 protein. The sample includes more than 25,000 distinct CDR3 sequences, roughly a sixth of them seen just once. Time point defined: technical triplicate 3. Sequencing input: CD4+ T cells from blood. All receptors derive from a female donor with HTLV-1-associated myelopathy (HAM/TSP).

In regard to this clonotype: At one end the junction does not follow the germline gene, possibly because of a read error. The genes are TRBV5-1 and TRBJ2-6; D tentatively reads TRBD1 or TRBD2 (5 bases each). Germline V gene data show CDR1 as SGHRS and CDR2 as YFSETQ. The CDR3 runs 16 residues. This CDR3 is CASGREGSSGAKVLTF. CDR3 coding DNA: TGCGCCAGCGGCCGGGAAGGAAGCTCTGGGGCCAAAGTCCTGACTTTC. Looking up the rest from reference TRBV5-1 and TRBJ2-6 gives the full variable domain: KAGVTQTPRYLIKTRGQQVTLSCSPISGHRSVSWYQQTPGQGLQFLFEYFSETQRNKGNFPGRFSGRQFSNSRSEMNVSTLELGDSALYLCASGREGSSGAKVLTFGAGSRLTVL.

The genes are TRBV6-5 and TRBJ1-2, with D hard to call. The CDR3 has 15 amino acids. In germline, CDR1 is MNHEY, CDR2 SVGAGI. The V end lost 5 bases, the J end lost 4 bases, and 17 bases lay between the germline ends. In DNA, the CDR3 is TGTGCCAGCAGTCTAGGGCCCAGCGGAGTCTATGGCTACACCTTC. It encodes CASSLGPSGVYGYTF.

This clonotype was counted many times. The V gene is TRBV29-1, the J gene TRBJ1-5; D unclear. V dropped 4 bases and J dropped 2 bases, with 9 bases sitting between them. The CDR3 has 13 amino acids. Germline CDR1 and CDR2: SQVTM and ANQGSEA. The CDR3 bases are TGCAGCGTTGGTAATGCTGGCAATCAGCCCCAGCATTTT. Translated, it gives CSVGNAGNQPQHF.

In its sample, this clonotype was seen many times. The chain couples TRBV12-3 or TRBV12-4 to TRBJ1-1; possible D gene TRBD1, 6 bases. The CDR3 extends over 13 amino acids. The V end was cut by 6 bases, the J end by 4 bases, with 12 bases between. The CDR3 DNA sequence: TGTGCCAGCAGGCCCAACAGGGTCACTGAAGCTTTCTTT. Translated: CASRPNRVTEAFF.

In its sample, this clonotype was seen many times. The rearrangement links TRBV7-8 to TRBJ2-1; D is undetermined. Trimming removed 1 base at V and 5 bases at J, with 12 bases between. The CDR3 contains 15 residues. Germline CDR1 reads SGHVS; CDR2 reads FQNEAQ. The CDR3 region has the DNA TGTGCCAGCAGCTTAGGGACGCAGCCTCACAATGAGCAGTTCTTC. Translating it yields CASSLGTQPHNEQFF.

This clonotype came up many times. The chain recombines TRBV5-6 with TRBJ2-7; 9 bases are shared with TRBD1. V lost 0 bases to trimming and J lost 6 bases; unmatched junction nucleotides: 10. The CDR3 extends over 16 amino acids. Germline CDR1 SGHDT, CDR2 YYEEEE. Here the CDR3 reads CASSLVDTGGIAEQYF. The DNA for the CDR3 is TGTGCCAGCAGCTTGGTGGACACAGGGGGCATAGCCGAGCAGTACTTC.

By frequency in the sample, this clonotype is large (0.1 to 1%). V and J are TRBV20-1 and TRBJ1-4, with unresolved D. The germline CDR1 and CDR2 sequences are DFQATT and SNEGSKA (reference sequence). The CDR3 is 12 amino acids. Trimming cost V 3 bases and J 5 bases, with 7 bases left between them. CDR3 in DNA: TGCAGTGCTAGTCCAGAGAATGAAAAACTGTTTTTT. It specifies CSASPENEKLFF.

The CDR3: CSVTSGGAFHPDTQYF. CDR3 nucleotides: TGCAGTGTTACTAGCGGGGGGGCGTTCCATCCCGATACGCAGTATTTT. The chain recombines TRBV20-1 with TRBJ2-3; 13 bases are shared with TRBD2. CDR3 length: 16 residues. Trimming removed 7 bases from V and 6 bases from J; junction bases left unmatched: 13. Germline V gene data show CDR1 as DFQATT and CDR2 as SNEGSKA (reference sequence).

This clonotype has at least ten counts. This chain uses TRBV5-5 with TRBJ2-7, with TRBD2 matching over 8 bases. The V and J ends lost 4 bases and 3 bases, in that order; junction bases with no gene match: 9. The CDR3 totals 15 residues. Germline CDR1 SGHKS, CDR2 YYEKEE (reference sequence). The CDR3 DNA sequence: TGTGCCAGCAGCCGACAAGCGGGGGCACTCTACGAGCAGTACTTC. Its protein product is CASSRQAGALYEQYF.

Note on this clonotype: Possible read error: a much larger clone is one base away. The chain joins TRBV12-3 or TRBV12-4 to TRBJ2-3; 8 nucleotides align to TRBD1. There are 16 residues in the CDR3. V was clipped by 1 base and J by 4 bases; unmatched bases: 7. The CDR3 DNA is TGTGCCAGCAGTTTAGGGTGGACAGGGAAGCCAGATACGCAGTATTTT. This translates into CASSLGWTGKPDTQYF.

This clonotype was seen repeatedly, ten times or more. The chain recombines TRBV20-1 with TRBJ1-6; no clear D gene. The CDR3 is made up of 17 amino acids. V was shortened by 0 bases and J by 0 bases, with 12 bases between the two germline ends. Looked up from germline, CDR1 is DFQATT and CDR2 is SNEGSKA (reference sequence). In nucleotides, the CDR3 is TGCAGTGCTAGAGATAGTGGCCTGAGCTCCTATAATTCACCCCTCCACTTT. It encodes CSARDSGLSSYNSPLHF.

In this sample, this clonotype turned up many times. The chain is built from TRBV12-3 or TRBV12-4 and TRBJ2-2; TRBD1 matches at 8 bases. V was pared by 6 bases and J by 4 bases, with 7 bases of the junction left unmatched. CDR3 length equals 15 residues. The DNA of the CDR3 is TGTGCCAGCAGGAGACAGGGGCGTGGCACCGGGGAGCTGTTTTTT. Encoded protein: CASRRQGRGTGELFF.

This clonotype was detected ten times or more. This chain links TRBV20-1 with TRBJ2-5, with D uncertain. This CDR3 contains 13 residues. CDR1 and CDR2 (germline): DFQATT, SNEGSKA (reference sequence). V was cut by 2 bases and J by 5 bases, with 12 bases left in between. CDR3 residues: CSARSGRTETQYF. As DNA, the CDR3 is TGCAGTGCTAGATCGGGTAGGACGGAGACCCAGTACTTC.

Ten or more counts support this clonotype. The chain is built from TRBV20-1 and TRBJ1-5; D unclear. CDR1 is DFQATT and CDR2 is SNEGSKA in the germline V gene (reference sequence). Trimming pared 0 bases from V and 4 bases from J, leaving 4 bases between. The CDR3 extends over 12 amino acids. CDR3 DNA: TGCAGTGCTAGAGACAGAAATCAGCCCCAGCATTTT. Amino acids: CSARDRNQPQHF.

In this sample, this clonotype turned up many times. CDR3 coding DNA: TGCAGTGCTACGGTCCCTAGCCCCTCCTACGAGCAGTACTTC. It yields the protein CSATVPSPSYEQYF. The rearrangement links TRBV20-1 to TRBJ2-7; TRBD2 might be the D (5 bases). V gave up 4 bases and J gave up 0 bases, with 13 bases separating them. Germline V gene sequence: CDR1 DFQATT, CDR2 SNEGSKA (reference sequence). The CDR3 spans 14 residues.

Ten or more counts support this clonotype. The rearrangement uses TRBV4-1 and TRBJ1-5; 8 bases map to TRBD1. Germline CDR1 MGHRA, CDR2 YSYEKL. J lost 7 bases, V lost 0 bases, and 5 bases had no gene match. CDR3 length: 15 residues. The CDR3 DNA sequence: TGCGCCAGCAGCCAAGAAGGACAGGGTTGGCAGCCCCAGCATTTT. Translating gives CASSQEGQGWQPQHF.

This clonotype was observed at least ten times. The chain uses TRBV7-4 and TRBJ2-1; D is unresolved. The germline CDR1 and CDR2 sequences are SGHVT and SQSDAQ. CDR3 length equals 14 residues. Trimming removed 0 bases from V and 8 bases from J, with 11 bases in between. CDR3: CASSLAVSPDEQFF. For the CDR3, the DNA is TGTGCCAGCAGCTTAGCGGTCTCTCCGGATGAGCAGTTCTTC.

This clonotype has at least ten counts. V usage is TRBV20-1 and J usage is TRBJ2-3, with TRBD2 as a possible D gene (5 bases). Trimming removed 6 bases from V and 3 bases from J, with 25 bases in between. The CDR3 sequence is 17 residues long. Per the germline V gene, CDR1 is DFQATT and CDR2 is SNEGSKA (reference sequence). The CDR3, as DNA: TGCAGTGCCCCAGGACGGTCTGCGGGCCTCGGGACAGATACGCAGTATTTT. Its protein product is CSAPGRSAGLGTDTQYF.